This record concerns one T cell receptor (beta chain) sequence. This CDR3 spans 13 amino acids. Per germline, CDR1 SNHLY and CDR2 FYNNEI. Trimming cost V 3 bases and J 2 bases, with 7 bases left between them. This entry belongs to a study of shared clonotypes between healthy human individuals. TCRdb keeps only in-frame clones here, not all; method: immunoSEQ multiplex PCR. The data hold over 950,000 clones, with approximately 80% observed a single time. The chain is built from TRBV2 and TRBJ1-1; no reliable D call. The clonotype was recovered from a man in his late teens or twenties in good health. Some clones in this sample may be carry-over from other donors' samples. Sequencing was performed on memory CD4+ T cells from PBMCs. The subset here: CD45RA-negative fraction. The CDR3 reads CASSEVGNTEAFF. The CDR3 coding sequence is TGTGCCAGCAGTGAGGTCGGCAACACTGAAGCTTTCTTT. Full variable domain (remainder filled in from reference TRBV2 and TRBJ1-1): EPEVTQTPSHQVTQMGQEVILRCVPISNHLYFYWYRQILGQKVEFLVSFYNNEISEKSEIFDDQFSVERPDGSNFTLKIRSTKLEDSAMYFCASSEVGNTEAFFGQGTRLTVV.